The rows below give T cell receptor beta chains drawn from one sample of a study of T-cell reconstitution after alpha-beta-depleted transplantation in children. TCRdb analysed the PCR reads with MiXCR anew, one entry per CDR3 protein. The sample has under 750,000 distinct CDR3 sequences; 23% are singletons. The specimen was PBMCs, mostly from graft donor cells, collected 360 days after TCRalphabeta/CD19-depleted stem cell transplant. The receptors come from a boy younger than two who had a stem cell transplant for acute myeloid leukemia, so the T cells may come from the graft donor. Each CDR3 is given with its conserved first and last residue. A D gene is named only where the DNA matches it firmly. Clone size is shown for a subset of rows, as once, few, many or a class of expanded clone.

TRBD2	TRBJ2-1	many	TRBV2	CASSEQRGGHNEQFF	TGTGCCAGCAGTGAACAGCGGGGGGGCCACAATGAGCAGTTCTTC
.	TRBJ2-2	.	TRBV3-1	CACSPKGRGADTGELFF	TGTGCCTGCAGCCCAAAAGGAAGGGGGGCGGACACCGGGGAGCTGTTTTTT
.	TRBJ2-1	.	TRBV21-1	CASSKGGERGDGATEQFF	TGTGCCAGCAGCAAAGGTGGTGAACGGGGGGATGGGGCGACTGAGCAGTTCTTC
.	TRBJ2-2	many	TRBV6-5	CASSYSGTGELFF	TGTGCCAGCAGTTACTCCGGGACCGGGGAGCTGTTTTTT
.	TRBJ2-3	few	TRBV18	CASSQTKGVTDTQYF	TGTGCCAGCTCACAAACCAAGGGGGTCACAGATACGCAGTATTTT
TRBD2	TRBJ2-1	.	TRBV12-3/TRBV12-4	CASSRTRGGAYNEQFF	TGTGCCAGCAGTCGAACACGGGGGGGCGCCTACAATGAGCAGTTCTTC
TRBD2	TRBJ2-1	few	TRBV29-1	CSVEGLAGTFIF	TGCAGCGTAGAAGGACTAGCGGGGACCTTCATCTTC
.	TRBJ2-5	.	TRBV2	CASSPYGQETQYF	TGTGCCAGCAGTCCTTACGGTCAAGAGACCCAGTACTTC
.	TRBJ1-2	.	TRBV20-1	CSASGVGDYGYTF	TGCAGTGCTTCAGGGGTCGGAGACTATGGCTACACCTTC
.	TRBJ1-1	many	TRBV29-1	CSSGQLLNTEAFF	TGCAGTTCTGGCCAACTCTTAAACACTGAAGCTTTCTTT
.	TRBJ2-1	many	TRBV20-1	CSASSRRDNNEQFF	TGCAGTGCTAGCTCCAGGCGAGACAACAATGAGCAGTTCTTC
TRBD2	TRBJ2-1	many	TRBV6-2/TRBV6-3	CASSYGVLAGGPVFF	TGTGCCAGCAGTTACGGAGTGTTAGCGGGGGGCCCAGTCTTCTTC
.	TRBJ2-3	.	TRBV20-1	CSASESRTDTQYF	TGCAGTGCTAGTGAGTCCCGCACAGATACGCAGTATTTT
.	TRBJ2-3	many	TRBV7-9	CASTSQGGTSTDTQYF	TGTGCCAGCACCTCCCAAGGGGGGACTAGCACAGATACGCAGTATTTT
TRBD1	TRBJ2-1	few	TRBV7-8	CASSLVRRSGQIYNEQFF	TGTGCCAGCAGCTTAGTACGTAGGTCGGGACAGATATACAATGAGCAGTTCTTC
.	TRBJ1-1	many	TRBV7-9	CASSLVPSLPMNTEAFF	TGTGCCAGCAGCTTAGTTCCTTCCTTGCCGATGAACACTGAAGCTTTCTTT
.	TRBJ2-3	.	TRBV7-9	CASLTNRDSTDTQYF	TGTGCCAGCTTAACAAATAGGGACAGCACAGATACGCAGTATTTT
TRBD2	TRBJ2-3	.	TRBV5-1	CASSLVLAGTDTQYF	TGCGCCAGCAGCTTGGTTCTAGCGGGCACAGATACGCAGTATTTT
.	TRBJ2-2	few	TRBV4-2	CASSQEGASNTGELFF	TGTGCCAGCAGCCAAGAAGGGGCATCGAACACCGGGGAGCTGTTTTTT
.	TRBJ2-7	.	TRBV11-3	CASSLDLAGAYEQYF	TGTGCCAGCAGCTTAGATCTTGCCGGGGCCTACGAGCAGTACTTC
.	TRBJ2-7	many	TRBV6-2/TRBV6-3	CASSYPSREQYF	TGTGCCAGCAGTTACCCTAGTCGCGAGCAGTACTTC
TRBD2	TRBJ2-3	.	TRBV15	CATSRDSGGVTDTQYF	TGTGCCACCAGCAGAGATAGCGGGGGGGTCACAGATACGCAGTATTTT
.	TRBJ2-7	.	TRBV27	CASSLSTGNYEQYF	TGTGCCAGCAGTTTATCGACAGGCAACTACGAGCAGTACTTC
TRBD1	TRBJ2-7	once	TRBV9	CASSVTGSRIEQYF	TGTGCCAGCAGCGTGACAGGGAGTCGAATCGAGCAGTACTTC
.	TRBJ2-5	.	TRBV4-3	CASSQDPKETQYF	TGCGCCAGCAGCCAAGACCCTAAAGAGACCCAGTACTTC
.	TRBJ2-7	few	TRBV3-1	CASSPGGVTTYEQYF	TGTGCCAGCAGCCCCGGTGGGGTCACGACTTACGAGCAGTACTTC
.	TRBJ2-5	.	TRBV12-3/TRBV12-4	CASSLSSQQETQYF	TGTGCCAGCAGTTTATCTTCTCAACAAGAGACCCAGTACTTC
TRBD2	TRBJ2-5	few	TRBV4-1	CASSPTGTSGGMGETQYF	TGCGCCAGCAGCCCGACTGGGACTAGCGGGGGGATGGGAGAGACCCAGTACTTC
.	TRBJ2-3	.	TRBV20-1	CSAREFHPSTDTQYF	TGCAGTGCTAGAGAATTCCATCCTAGCACAGATACGCAGTATTTT
.	TRBJ2-1	many	TRBV20-1	CSANNRASYNEQFF	TGCAGTGCTAACAACAGGGCCTCCTACAATGAGCAGTTCTTC
TRBD2	TRBJ2-1	few	TRBV5-1	CASSLVSGGAREQFF	TGCGCCAGCAGTTTGGTGAGCGGGGGGGCGCGGGAGCAGTTCTTC
.	TRBJ2-5	many	TRBV20-1	CSGLGSGTQYF	TGCAGTGGCCTGGGGAGCGGGACCCAGTACTTC